This is a list of T cell receptor beta chains from one sample in a study of blood T cell repertoires in COVID-19. Generated by immunoSEQ multiplex PCR, the TCRdb table keeps only in-frame clones and is missing some. The table lists tens of thousands of clones, approximately 85% of them singletons. Sequencing was carried out using peripheral blood. The source of these receptors is a human donor in a cohort sampled during active COVID-19. The CDR3 runs from the conserved cysteine through the conserved F or W.

len: 12; v_gene: TRBV10-2; CDR3aa: CASSEVATEAFF
len: 13; v_gene: TRBV10-2; CDR3aa: CASSEVRGTEAFF
len: 15; v_gene: TRBV7-9; CDR3aa: CASSLVRDREQPQHF
len: 16; v_gene: TRBV6-1; CDR3aa: CASSAQAGGSTDTQYF
len: 18; v_gene: TRBV21-1; CDR3aa: CASSKTLRLAGGPREQYF
len: 15; v_gene: TRBV5-6; CDR3aa: CASSPGRGSLSGYTF
len: 15; v_gene: TRBV7-2; CDR3aa: CASSLVGLVVETQYF
len: 12; v_gene: TRBV4-3; CDR3aa: CATSTSGGAEYF
len: 14; v_gene: TRBV6-5; CDR3aa: CASSYSSSNQPQHF
len: 13; v_gene: TRBV6-6; CDR3aa: CASSRDINYGYTF
len: 15; v_gene: TRBV6-5; CDR3aa: CASSPRDSSLYGYTF
len: 15; v_gene: TRBV6-2/TRBV6-3; CDR3aa: CASSHLSTGTETQYF
len: 16; v_gene: TRBV24-1; CDR3aa: CATGRGTETRGYGYTF
len: 15; v_gene: TRBV24-1; CDR3aa: CATSDKGASGNTIYF
len: 11; v_gene: TRBV29-1; CDR3aa: CSVEGMGGYTF
len: 12; v_gene: TRBV5-3; CDR3aa: CARSLRGYGYTF
len: 15; v_gene: TRBV5-1; CDR3aa: CASSLRGARTDTQYF
len: 16; v_gene: TRBV4-1; CDR3aa: CASSQESGQASYEQYF
len: 15; v_gene: TRBV9; CDR3aa: CASSPGDSGGVKQFF
len: 12; v_gene: TRBV6-2/TRBV6-3; CDR3aa: CASSLVRVEQFF
len: 17; v_gene: TRBV28; CDR3aa: CASSLGRGLSFNTEAFF
len: 15; v_gene: TRBV10-3; CDR3aa: CAISDLGQGGYGYTF
len: 14; v_gene: TRBV3-1/TRBV3-2; CDR3aa: CASEGGASTDTQYF
len: 13; v_gene: TRBV3-1/TRBV3-2; CDR3aa: CASSPQGAGEQFF
len: 13; v_gene: TRBV7-3; CDR3aa: CASSLAGGYEQYF
len: 12; v_gene: TRBV7-3; CDR3aa: CASSTGTREQFF
len: 16; v_gene: TRBV6-5; CDR3aa: CASSFEGPRGANVLTF
len: 19; v_gene: TRBV4-3; CDR3aa: CASSQEASGASFNTDTQYF
len: 12; v_gene: TRBV9; CDR3aa: CASSVVEIEAFF
len: 14; v_gene: TRBV6-5; CDR3aa: CASSYLGLAETQYF
len: 18; v_gene: TRBV2; CDR3aa: CASSRHGGTSRPNYEQYF
len: 16; v_gene: TRBV19; CDR3aa: CASSKTGSPETNIQYF
len: 16; v_gene: TRBV5-6; CDR3aa: CASSLPFRGVADTQYF
len: 13; v_gene: TRBV7-9; CDR3aa: CASSLGGRETQYF
len: 14; v_gene: TRBV10-2; CDR3aa: CASSVGDRGTEAFF
len: 13; v_gene: TRBV2; CDR3aa: CARAAAGEETQYF
len: 15; v_gene: TRBV7-3; CDR3aa: CASSLGTGGRETQYF
len: 18; v_gene: TRBV11-2; CDR3aa: CASSLRPSGGLGLETQYF
len: 16; v_gene: TRBV9; CDR3aa: CASSVVSVPSSDGYTF
len: 14; v_gene: TRBV5-3; CDR3aa: CARSFGGSYNEQFF
len: 18; v_gene: TRBV2; CDR3aa: CASSEALGQGNSGNTIYF
len: 17; v_gene: TRBV11-2; CDR3aa: CASSPSGAAGGTDTQYF
len: 16; v_gene: TRBV7-7; CDR3aa: CASSQQGVGNTGELFF
len: 14; v_gene: TRBV7-2; CDR3aa: CASSLGQKNTEAFF
len: 15; v_gene: TRBV9; CDR3aa: CASSPGRGQTDEQFF
len: 15; v_gene: TRBV24-1; CDR3aa: CATSDPGQGIETQYF
len: 14; v_gene: TRBV5-4; CDR3aa: CASSRDRINEKLFF
len: 13; v_gene: TRBV7-9; CDR3aa: CASSLENSYEQYF
len: 18; v_gene: TRBV24-1; CDR3aa: CATSDSGPGTVNTGELFF
len: 12; v_gene: TRBV29-1; CDR3aa: CSGGQGAYEQYF
len: 16; v_gene: TRBV18; CDR3aa: CASSPPPGLSTGEQYF
len: 14; v_gene: TRBV4-1; CDR3aa: CASSLPGSTGELFF
len: 16; v_gene: TRBV7-6; CDR3aa: CASSPGLAGDSYEQYF